The T cell receptor beta chain described here comes from a study of CXCR3-negative and CXCR3-positive naive CD8 T cells. On the study more broadly: The total count of TRB reads reached about 135 million, and each library contributed about 1.5 +/- 0.3 million. Study-level points and caveats: Whereas memory cells differed, naive CXCR3-negative and CXCR3-positive cells shared similar TRBV-TRBJ usage. Diversity in memory CD8+ cells fell much lower than the comparably high levels seen in both naive subsets.

Of note for this clonotype: The antigen is unknown.

UMI-labeled 5' RACE yielded the TRB cDNA libraries. TCRdb derives one entry per CDR3 protein from the 5' RACE reads, leaving out DNA. The sample includes around 140,000 distinct CDR3 sequences. Per the germline V gene, CDR1 is SEHNR and CDR2 is FQNEAQ (reference sequence). The CDR3 runs to 16 residues. Investigators sorted each CD8+ T cell subset in triplicate, taking around 290,000 cells each time. The chain employs TRBV7-9 and TRBJ2-7; the TCRdb call, TRBD2, lacks DNA for checking. The sample taken for sequencing was naive CXCR3- CD8+ T cells from blood. Subset given: CD45RO-CCR7+CD27+CD95- naive CD8+ T cells lacking CXCR3 (TNR3-). This sequence originates from a human donor in good health. Some clones in this sample may be carry-over from other donors' samples. The CDR3 reads CASSPTPGLAVLEQYF.